The 2 T cell receptor beta chains below all came from one sample that was sequenced in a study of blood T cell repertoires in COVID-19. Some clones are missing from TCRdb's copy, which holds only in-frame ones; the method was immunoSEQ multiplex PCR. The sample lists around 100,000 clones, around 84% occurring once. The material sequenced was peripheral blood. Receptors were obtained from a woman aged 40 to 55 with acute or convalescent COVID-19.

The J gene is TRBJ1-1, the V gene TRBV15; weak D call: TRBD1 (6 bases). This CDR3 is built from 14 residues. From germline, CDR1 is LNHNV and CDR2 YYDKDF (reference sequence). V lost 4 bases, J lost 4 bases, and 13 bases lay in between. The CDR3 here is CATSNGGASTEAFF. CDR3 sequence (DNA): TGTGCCACCAGCAATGGGGGGGCCAGCACTGAAGCTTTCTTT.

This chain uses TRBV12-3 or TRBV12-4 with TRBJ1-2; D perhaps matches TRBD1 (5 bases). This CDR3 has 12 residues. V lost 1 base, J lost 7 bases, and 7 bases lay in between. The CDR3 loop reads CASSLGGSGYTF. Here the CDR3 DNA reads TGTGCCAGCAGTTTAGGGGGCTCTGGCTACACCTTC.